Shown below are 8 T cell receptor beta chains from a single sample sequenced in a study of graft-versus-host responses after intestinal transplantation (dated by TCRdb to about 2021). Taken with the paper, the label for time point translates to: cells obtained before transplantation from donor or recipient. The library was made by the immunoSEQ multiplex PCR assay. Held by TCRdb, this immuneACCESS table contains in-frame sequences only and omits some clones. Under half of the omission traces to an unresolved V gene where checked; the cause of the rest is unknown. Across this sample there are some 140,000 clones, with roughly 92% seen only once. Jointly, the top ten make up approximately 0.17% of the sample. No cognate antigen is known for these TCRs. The sample in question was unstimulated CD4+ T cells sorted from spleen or lymph node cells, obtained before intestinal transplant. These receptors all come from a human donor who received an intestinal transplant.

The chain joins TRBV7-8 to TRBJ2-5, with 9 bases that match TRBD2. With 2 bases clipped from V and 1 base from J, the junction kept 8 bases outside the gene matches. CDR3 length equals 17 residues. CDR1 and CDR2 from the germline V gene are SGHVS and FQNEAQ. CDR3 protein: CASSLRRSGGLQETQYF. The CDR3 nucleotides are TGTGCCAGCAGCTTAAGGAGAAGCGGGGGGCTCCAAGAGACCCAGTACTTC.

This clone was recorded once. The V call is TRBV7-2, the J call TRBJ2-5, with 10 bases lining up with TRBD2. Looked up from germline, CDR1 is SGHTA and CDR2 is FQGNSA. After removal of 2 bases from V and 4 bases from J, the junction contained 4 bases not matched to a gene. CDR3 size: 15 residues. CDR3 in DNA: TGTGCCAGCAGCTTAAGAGCGGGGGGGGCAGAGACCCAGTACTTC. Its translation: CASSLRAGGAETQYF.

The genes are TRBV5-1 and TRBJ2-7; D not certain. The germline V and J ends were trimmed by 6 bases and 6 bases, with 16 bases remaining between them. The CDR3 loop spans 13 amino acids. The germline CDR1 and CDR2 sequences are SGHRS and YFSETQ. CDR3: CASNSDLLGEQYF. In DNA form, the CDR3 reads TGCGCCAGCAATTCGGACCTCCTGGGCGAGCAGTACTTC.

J is TRBJ1-4 and V is TRBV9, with unresolved D. The V end was cut by 2 bases, the J end by 4 bases, with 9 bases between. Germline V CDR1 and CDR2: SGDLS, YYNGEE. This CDR3 spans 14 amino acids. CDR3 in DNA: TGTGCCAGCAGCGTTGCTCCAGGTAATGAAAAACTGTTTTTT. This encodes CASSVAPGNEKLFF.

This rearrangement joins TRBV5-1 to TRBJ1-3; 8 bases are shared with TRBD1. Germline V gene sequence: CDR1 SGHRS, CDR2 YFSETQ. With V trimmed by 4 bases and J by 0 bases, 6 bases remained unmatched. The CDR3 covers 16 residues. This chain's CDR3 is CASSAVTGVSGNTIYF. As DNA, the CDR3 is TGCGCCAGCAGCGCCGTGACAGGGGTCTCTGGAAACACCATATATTTT.

This clone was found a few times. V gene TRBV5-1 combines with J gene TRBJ1-3; D gene uncertain. Trimming stripped 1 base from V and 0 bases from J, with 11 bases between. The CDR3 contains 16 residues. The V gene's germline CDR1 is SGHRS and CDR2 YFSETQ. This CDR3 reads CASSLISMNSGNTIYF. The DNA of the CDR3 is TGCGCCAGCAGCTTGATATCTATGAACTCTGGAAACACCATATATTTT.

This clone has more than one count but fewer than ten. V is TRBV7-6 and J is TRBJ2-7, with 8 bases identical to TRBD2. This CDR3 spans 15 amino acids. The V and J ends lost 2 bases and 2 bases, in that order; junction bases with no gene match: 5. The germline V gene has CDR1 SGHVS and CDR2 FNYEAQ. The DNA for the CDR3 is TGTGCCAGCAGCTTACGCGGGGGGCCCACCTACGAGCAGTACTTC. The encoded protein is CASSLRGGPTYEQYF. Together with reference TRBV7-6 and TRBJ2-7, the CDR3 gives the full variable domain: GAGVSQSPRYKVTKRGQDVALRCDPISGHVSLYWYRQALGQGPEFLTYFNYEAQQDKSGLPNDRFSAERPEGSISTLTIQRTEQRDSAMYRCASSLRGGPTYEQYFGPGTRLTVT.

The rearrangement joins TRBV9 to TRBJ1-1, with D tentatively TRBD1 (6 bases). Germline CDR1 reads SGDLS; CDR2 reads YYNGEE. The CDR3 contains 13 residues. Trimming removed 7 bases from V and 8 bases from J, with 18 bases in between. For the CDR3, the DNA is TGTGCCAGCGTACGACGGGACAAACAGGAAGCTTTCTTT. Translation: CASVRRDKQEAFF.